The 4 T cell receptor beta chains reported below all come from one sample, sequenced in a study of blood T cells in healthy people across ages. Primers used in a second PCR of about 6 to 11 cycles were a sample-barcoded 5' primer and a J-beta primer mix. TCRdb recomputed calls from the 5' RACE reads with MiXCR, one row per CDR3 protein. This sample has about 540,000 distinct CDR3 sequences, with 20% to 30% found just once. These sequences were also reported in another study, on T cells of mothers and their children.

Sequencing input: blood. The receptors originated from a boy between 10 and 17 years old in good health.

This clonotype was recorded a few times. The chain joins TRBV28 to TRBJ2-6, with D possibly being TRBD1 (6 bases). This CDR3 comprises 17 residues. V dropped 5 bases and J dropped 1 base, with 15 bases sitting between them. CDR1 and CDR2 from the germline V gene are MDHEN and SYDVKM. The CDR3 sequence: CASSHDRWESGANVLTF. The CDR3 DNA sequence: TGTGCCAGCAGTCACGACAGGTGGGAGTCTGGGGCCAACGTCCTGACTTTC.

The chain joins TRBV11-2 to TRBJ2-2; D is undetermined. Germline lookup yields CDR1 SGHAT and CDR2 FQNNGV. The CDR3 totals 14 residues. V lost 6 bases and J lost 6, with 14 bases in between. CDR3 DNA: TGTGCCAGCAGGACCTTGACGGGCGCCGGGGAGCTGTTTTTT. Its protein is CASRTLTGAGELFF.

The chain recombines TRBV21-1 with TRBJ2-5; the D segment call TRBD2 is taken from the table without a DNA check. The J call may be mistaken, given a closer DNA end match to TRBJ2-7. TRBV21-1 is listed as a pseudogene. This CDR3 is built from 17 residues. The chain's CDR3 is CASSTLPREAQTYEQYF. CDR3 DNA: TGTGCCAGCAGCACCCTGCCGCGGGAGGCGCAAACCTACGAGCAGTACTTC.

This clonotype was recorded a few times. This chain uses TRBV7-9 with TRBJ1-4; 7 positions match TRBD1. V trimming: 0 bases; J trimming: 8 bases; junction bases outside the gene matches: 9. Germline V gene lookup returns CDR1 SEHNR and CDR2 FQNEAQ (reference sequence). This CDR3 region has 16 residues. The CDR3 loop is CASSLAQAGGGEKLFF. In DNA form, the CDR3 reads TGTGCCAGCAGCTTAGCGCAAGCAGGGGGTGGCGAAAAACTGTTTTTT.